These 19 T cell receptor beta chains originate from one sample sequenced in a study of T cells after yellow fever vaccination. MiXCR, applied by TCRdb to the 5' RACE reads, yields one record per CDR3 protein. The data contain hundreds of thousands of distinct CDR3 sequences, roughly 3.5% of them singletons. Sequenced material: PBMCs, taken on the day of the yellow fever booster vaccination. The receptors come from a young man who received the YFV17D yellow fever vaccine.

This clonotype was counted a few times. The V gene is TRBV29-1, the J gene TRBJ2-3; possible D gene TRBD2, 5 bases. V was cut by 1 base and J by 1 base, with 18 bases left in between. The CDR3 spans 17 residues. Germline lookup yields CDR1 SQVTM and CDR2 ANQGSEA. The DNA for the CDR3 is TGCAGCGTTGAAGCGCGGGCAGCACCCCTGGGCACAGATACGCAGTATTTT. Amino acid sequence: CSVEARAAPLGTDTQYF.

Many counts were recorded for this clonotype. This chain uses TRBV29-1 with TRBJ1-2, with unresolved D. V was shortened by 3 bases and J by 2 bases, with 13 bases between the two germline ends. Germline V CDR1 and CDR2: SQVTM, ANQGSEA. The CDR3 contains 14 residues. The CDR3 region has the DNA TGCAGCGTTGAGAGAGGTATTGAAAACTATGGCTACACCTTC. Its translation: CSVERGIENYGYTF.

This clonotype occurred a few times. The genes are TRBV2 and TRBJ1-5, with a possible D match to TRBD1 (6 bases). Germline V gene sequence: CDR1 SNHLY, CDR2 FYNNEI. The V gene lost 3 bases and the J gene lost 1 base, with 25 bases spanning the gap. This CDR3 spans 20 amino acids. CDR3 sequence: CASSDRIRSRGPASNQPQHF. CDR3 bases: TGTGCCAGCAGTGATAGGATAAGATCCAGGGGTCCCGCGAGCAATCAGCCCCAGCATTTT.

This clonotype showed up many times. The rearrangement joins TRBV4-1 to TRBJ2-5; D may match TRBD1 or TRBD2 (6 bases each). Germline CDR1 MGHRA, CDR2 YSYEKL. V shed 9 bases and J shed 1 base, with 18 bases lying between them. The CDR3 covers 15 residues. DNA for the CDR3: TGCGCCAGTCAGTCTATTGAGGGGGGCCAAGAGACCCAGTACTTC. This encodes CASQSIEGGQETQYF.

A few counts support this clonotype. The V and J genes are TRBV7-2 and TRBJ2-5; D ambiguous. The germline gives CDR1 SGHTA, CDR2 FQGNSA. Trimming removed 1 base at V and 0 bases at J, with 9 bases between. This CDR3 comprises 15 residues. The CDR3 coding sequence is TGTGCCAGCAGCTTAGGTGTGGGGTACCAAGAGACCCAGTACTTC. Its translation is CASSLGVGYQETQYF.

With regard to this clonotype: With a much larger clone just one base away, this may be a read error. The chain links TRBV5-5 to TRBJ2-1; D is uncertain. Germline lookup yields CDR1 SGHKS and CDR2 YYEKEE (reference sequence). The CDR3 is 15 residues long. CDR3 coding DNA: TGTGCCGGCAGCTTGTCAGGAGTCTCCTACAATGAGCAGTTCTTC. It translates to CAGSLSGVSYNEQFF. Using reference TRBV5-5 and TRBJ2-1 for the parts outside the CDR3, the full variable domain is DAGVTQSPTHLIKTRGQQVTLRCSPISGHKSVSWYQQVLGQGPQFIFQYYEKEERGRGNFPDRFSARQFPNYSSELNVNALLLGDSALYLCAGSLSGVSYNEQFFGPGTRLTVL.

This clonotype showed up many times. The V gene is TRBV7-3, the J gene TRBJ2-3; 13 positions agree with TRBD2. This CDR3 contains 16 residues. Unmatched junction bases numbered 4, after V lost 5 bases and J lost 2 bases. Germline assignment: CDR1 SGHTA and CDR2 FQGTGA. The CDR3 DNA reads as TGTGCCAGCAGCGCGACTAGCGGGGGGCCCACAGATACGCAGTATTTT. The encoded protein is CASSATSGGPTDTQYF.

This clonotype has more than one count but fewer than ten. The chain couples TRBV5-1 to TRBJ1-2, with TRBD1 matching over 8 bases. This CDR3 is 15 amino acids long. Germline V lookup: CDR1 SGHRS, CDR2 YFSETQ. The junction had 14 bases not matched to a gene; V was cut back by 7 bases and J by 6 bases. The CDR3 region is CASAGAQGAKDGYTF. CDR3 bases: TGCGCCAGCGCCGGGGCCCAGGGGGCGAAAGATGGCTACACCTTC.

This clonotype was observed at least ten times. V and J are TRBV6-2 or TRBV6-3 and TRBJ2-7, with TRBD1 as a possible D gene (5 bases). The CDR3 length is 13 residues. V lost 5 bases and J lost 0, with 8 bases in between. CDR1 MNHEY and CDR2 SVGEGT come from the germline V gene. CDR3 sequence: CASSNRISYEQYV. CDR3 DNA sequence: TGTGCCAGCAGTAACAGGATCTCCTACGAGCAGTACGTC.

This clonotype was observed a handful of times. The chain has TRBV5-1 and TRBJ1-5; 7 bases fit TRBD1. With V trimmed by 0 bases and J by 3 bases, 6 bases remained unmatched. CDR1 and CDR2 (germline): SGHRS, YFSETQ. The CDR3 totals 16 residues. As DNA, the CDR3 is TGCGCCAGCAGCTTGGAACCCAGGGGGTTCAATCAGCCCCAGCATTTT. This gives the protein CASSLEPRGFNQPQHF.

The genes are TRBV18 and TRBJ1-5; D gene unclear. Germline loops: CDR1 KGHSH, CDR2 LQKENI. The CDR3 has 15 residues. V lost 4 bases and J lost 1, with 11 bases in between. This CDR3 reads CASSLDHGSNQPQHF. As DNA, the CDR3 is TGTGCCAGCTCACTGGACCATGGGAGCAATCAGCCCCAGCATTTT.

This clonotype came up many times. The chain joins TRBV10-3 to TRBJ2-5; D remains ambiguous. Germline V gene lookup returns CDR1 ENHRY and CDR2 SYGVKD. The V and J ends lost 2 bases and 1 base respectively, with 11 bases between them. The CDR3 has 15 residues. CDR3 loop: CAISEGQPSQETQYF. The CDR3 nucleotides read TGTGCCATCAGTGAGGGTCAACCAAGCCAAGAGACCCAGTACTTC.

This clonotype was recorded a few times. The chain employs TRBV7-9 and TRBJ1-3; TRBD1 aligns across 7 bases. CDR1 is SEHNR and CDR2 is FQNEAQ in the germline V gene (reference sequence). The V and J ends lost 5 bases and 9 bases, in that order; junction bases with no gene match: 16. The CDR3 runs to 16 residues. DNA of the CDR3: TGTGCCAGCAGCCCTATCGGGACAGAGCATCAGCGCACCATATATTTT. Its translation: CASSPIGTEHQRTIYF. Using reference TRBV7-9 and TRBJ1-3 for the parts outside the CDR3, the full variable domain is DTGVSQNPRHKITKRGQNVTFRCDPISEHNRLYWYRQTLGQGPEFLTYFQNEAQLEKSRLLSDRFSAERPKGSFSTLEIQRTEQGDSAMYLCASSPIGTEHQRTIYFGEGSWLTVV.

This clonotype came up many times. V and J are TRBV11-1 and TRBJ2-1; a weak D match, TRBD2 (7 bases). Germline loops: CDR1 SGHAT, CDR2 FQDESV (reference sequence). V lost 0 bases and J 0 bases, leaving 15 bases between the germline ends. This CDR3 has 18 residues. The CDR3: CASSLAGGAWGSYNEQFF. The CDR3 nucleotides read TGTGCCAGCAGCTTAGCGGGGGGGGCTTGGGGCTCCTACAATGAGCAGTTCTTC. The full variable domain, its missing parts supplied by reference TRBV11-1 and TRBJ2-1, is EAEVAQSPRYKITEKSQAVAFWCDPISGHATLYWYRQILGQGPELLVQFQDESVVDDSQLPKDRFSAERLKGVDSTLKIQPAELGDSAMYLCASSLAGGAWGSYNEQFFGPGTRLTVL.

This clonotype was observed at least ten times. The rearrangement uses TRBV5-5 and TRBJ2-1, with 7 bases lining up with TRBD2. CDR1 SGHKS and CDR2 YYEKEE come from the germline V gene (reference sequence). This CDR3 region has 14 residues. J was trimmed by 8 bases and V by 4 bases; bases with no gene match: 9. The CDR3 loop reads CASSPVTSIHEQFF. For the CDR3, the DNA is TGTGCCAGCAGCCCCGTGACTAGCATCCATGAGCAGTTCTTC.

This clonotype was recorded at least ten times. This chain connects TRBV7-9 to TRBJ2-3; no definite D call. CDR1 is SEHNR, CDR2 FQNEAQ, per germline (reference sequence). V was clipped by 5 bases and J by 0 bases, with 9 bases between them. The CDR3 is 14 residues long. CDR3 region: CASSPSASTDTQYF. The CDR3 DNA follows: TGTGCCAGCAGCCCCTCGGCTAGCACAGATACGCAGTATTTT.

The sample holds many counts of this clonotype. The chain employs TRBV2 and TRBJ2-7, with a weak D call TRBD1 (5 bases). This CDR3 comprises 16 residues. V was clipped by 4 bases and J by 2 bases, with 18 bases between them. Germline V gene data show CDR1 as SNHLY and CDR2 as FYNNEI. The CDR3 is CASSGGNFSPPYEQYV. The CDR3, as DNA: TGTGCCAGCAGTGGGGGCAATTTCAGCCCTCCCTACGAGCAGTACGTC.

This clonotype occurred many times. CDR3 residues: CASTGGGRDLAIDTQYF. CDR3 bases: TGTGCCAGCACCGGGGGCGGCCGGGACTTAGCAATAGATACGCAGTATTTT. The V call is TRBV7-2, the J call TRBJ2-3; D possibly matches TRBD1 or TRBD2 (6 bases each). V lost 7 bases, J lost 5 bases, and 25 bases lay in between. CDR1 is SGHTA and CDR2 is FQGNSA in the germline V gene. The CDR3 has 17 amino acids.

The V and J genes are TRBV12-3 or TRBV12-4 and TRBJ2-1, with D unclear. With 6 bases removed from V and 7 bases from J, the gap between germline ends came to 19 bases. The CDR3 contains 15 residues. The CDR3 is CASRKVYAWPNEQFF. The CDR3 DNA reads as TGTGCCAGCAGGAAGGTGTACGCATGGCCAAATGAGCAGTTCTTC.